This T cell receptor beta chain was profiled in a study of metastatic and nonmetastatic thyroid tumors. About the research overall: Blood and tumor or nodule tissue repertoires from malignant and benign thyroid patients were compared. Study outcomes and limitations: Malignant thyroid tumors reportedly exceeded benign nodules significantly in TCR beta diversity, with the difference appearing in blood and tumor.

Until they underwent thyroid surgery, no patient had received any treatment. This clone has a count of ten or more. Antigen: not known. It may be a read error: a sequence one base away is much more abundant. Authors' data handling: Construction of a distant-metastasis classifier for papillary thyroid cancer relied on CDR3 differences across clinicopathological groups. TCRdb re-called the PCR reads with MiXCR. TCRdb's processing, not the authors', yielded these V and J calls. This sample has 15,000 or so clones, with about 31% found just once. CDR3 size: 15 residues. Germline CDR1 reads SGDLS; CDR2 reads YYNGEE.

This TCR was recovered from a female donor with papillary thyroid cancer or a benign thyroid nodule (not recorded which). Some clones in this sample may be carry-over from other donors' samples. The V and J genes are TRBV9 and TRBJ2-1, with TRBD2 identical over 7 bases. The sequenced sample consisted of tumor tissue. DNA of the CDR3: TGTGCCAGCGGCGTAGAACCGGGACTACTGAATGAGCAGTTCTTC. This translates into CASGVEPGLLNEQFF.